The count of the clone carrying this T cell receptor beta chain is one. Its antigen is not identified. The V end was cut by 7 bases, the J end by 8 bases, with 9 bases between. Looked up from germline, CDR1 is SNHLY and CDR2 is FYNNEI. The CDR3 runs 12 residues. This sample was included in a study of Graves' ophthalmopathy and Graves' hyperthyroidism. Turning to the study itself: If no ophthalmopathy appeared within 18 months of follow-up, hyperthyroidism was termed stable. Notes on the study in general: Ophthalmopathy was separated from stable hyperthyroidism by a 13-signature model with about 86% sensitivity and just under 84% specificity.

Transcripts of RNA were the source for amplifying TCR beta CDR3 regions. Second-round multiplex PCR followed a first-round RT-PCR using HTBI primers. TCRdb redid the calling of the multiplex PCR reads with MiXCR, one entry per CDR3 protein. In the table there are a few hundred thousand distinct CDR3 sequences, 39% of which are singletons. The clonotype comes from an adult man with Graves' hyperthyroidism. The chain is built from TRBV2 and TRBJ1-6, with D possibly TRBD1 on 5 matching bases. What was sequenced was peripheral blood or thyroid tissue (not recorded which). As DNA, the CDR3 is TGTGCCAGCAAGGGGTCGCATTCACCCCTCCACTTT. This sequence encodes CASKGSHSPLHF.